The T cell receptor beta chain under discussion was sequenced for a study of blood T cell repertoires in COVID-19. Study-level background: Acute and convalescent COVID-19 samples came from the United States, Italy and Spain. In each case, the material was cDNA or gDNA derived from T cells, B-cell-depleted T cells, or PBMCs.

Authors' data handling: Researchers report that nucleated cell counts were estimated from reference gene primer amplification. TCRdb keeps only in-frame clones here, not all; method: immunoSEQ multiplex PCR. The V and J calls and clone size come from that table; D and trimming were worked out from the DNA. The data hold fewer than 120,000 clones, with nearly 90% observed a single time. This CDR3 contains 15 residues. Trimming cost V 3 bases and J 8 bases; bases outside gene matches: 12. Germline-derived CDR1 and CDR2 are SGHTA and FQGNSA. The sample was peripheral blood. The TCR was taken from a human donor in a cohort sampled during active COVID-19. The gene calls are TRBV7-2 and TRBJ1-2; 7 nucleotides line up with TRBD1. Written as DNA, the CDR3 is TGTGCCAGCAGCTTCCAGGACAGGACCAATAGCGGCTACACCTTC. Encoded protein: CASSFQDRTNSGYTF.